This TCR beta chain appears in the sequencing data of a study of regulatory T cells in long-lasting Graves disease. Building the TCR beta libraries relied on iRepertoire HTBI primers, and CDR3 regions underwent Arm-PCR. MiXCR, run by TCRdb on the multiplex PCR reads, gives a single entry per CDR3 protein. The sample contains about 470,000 distinct CDR3 sequences, about a fifth of which appear only once. As for time point: persistent/refractory GD, antithyroid drugs over 5 years with positive TRAb. PBMC RNA was the source of the TCR library. EDTA tubes collected approximately 10 milliliters of peripheral blood. Study outcomes and limitations: Persistent patients shared more public clonotypes (around 2,500) than new patients (more than 900). Persistent disease preferred TRBV28, TRBJ1-2 and TRBJ2-5.

A note on this clonotype: What it binds is unknown.

This CDR3 is 13 amino acids long. V lost 1 base, J lost 9 bases, and 13 bases lay in between. CDR1 is DFQATT, CDR2 SNEGSKA, per germline (reference sequence). Here the sequenced sample was peripheral blood mononuclear cells (PBMCs), taken when the disease was refractory, from a patient treated with antithyroid drugs. The source is a female donor with Graves disease. The rearrangement links TRBV20-1 to TRBJ2-4; D possibly corresponds to TRBD1 (7 bases). CDR3 nucleotide sequence: TGCAGTGCTAGAGGCAGGGGGGAAGCCATTCAGTACTTC. Translation: CSARGRGEAIQYF.